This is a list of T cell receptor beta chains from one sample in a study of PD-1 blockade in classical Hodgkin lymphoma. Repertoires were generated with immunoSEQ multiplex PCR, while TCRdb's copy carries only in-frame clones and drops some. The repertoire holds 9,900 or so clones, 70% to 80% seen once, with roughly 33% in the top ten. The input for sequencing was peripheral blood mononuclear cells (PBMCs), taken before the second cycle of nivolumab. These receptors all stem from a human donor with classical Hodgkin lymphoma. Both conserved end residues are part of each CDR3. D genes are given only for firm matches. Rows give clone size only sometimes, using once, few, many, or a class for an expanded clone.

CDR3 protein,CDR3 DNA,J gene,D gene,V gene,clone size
CASSLVGVVDTQYF,TGTGCCAGCAGCTTAGTGGGAGTTGTAGATACGCAGTATTTT,TRBJ2-3,.,TRBV7-8,.
CASRTGFGTEAFF,TGTGCCAGTAGAACAGGGTTTGGAACTGAAGCTTTCTTT,TRBJ1-1,.,TRBV19,once
CASSLTSGLYTDTQYF,TGTGCCAGCAGCTTAACTAGCGGGCTCTACACAGATACGCAGTATTTT,TRBJ2-3,TRBD2,TRBV7-9,once
CASGGYEQYF,TGCGCCAGCGGCGGCTACGAGCAGTACTTC,TRBJ2-7,.,TRBV10-2,.
CASSPLDNRGANVLTF,TGCGCCAGCAGCCCACTGGACAATCGTGGGGCCAACGTCCTGACTTTC,TRBJ2-6,.,TRBV5-1,.
CASSTREIAQSFF,TGTGCCAGCAGTACAAGAGAGATTGCGCAATCGTTTTTT,TRBJ1-4,.,TRBV28,once
CASSGYHTNTGELFF,TGTGCCAGCAGCGGATACCATACGAACACCGGGGAGCTGTTTTTT,TRBJ2-2,.,TRBV9,.
CASGAVAFF,TGTGCCAGCGGGGCCGTGGCTTTCTTT,TRBJ1-1,.,TRBV7-2,.
CASSVVPAGGEQFF,TGTGCCAGCAGCGTAGTTCCAGCGGGAGGGGAGCAGTTCTTC,TRBJ2-1,TRBD2,TRBV9,.
CSVEAGSGANVLTF,TGCAGCGTGGAGGCCGGTTCTGGGGCCAACGTCCTGACTTTC,TRBJ2-6,.,TRBV29-1,.
CASSPGTVNTEAFF,TGTGCCAGCAGCCCAGGGACAGTGAACACTGAAGCTTTCTTT,TRBJ1-1,TRBD1,TRBV7-2,.
CASSLLGSGGGGTQYF,TGTGCCAGCAGCTTGCTCGGGTCGGGAGGCGGGGGGACCCAGTACTTC,TRBJ2-5,TRBD2,TRBV5-4,.
CASSVAGPALNTGELFF,TGTGCCAGCAGCGTAGCGGGGCCCGCGCTGAACACCGGGGAGCTGTTTTTT,TRBJ2-2,.,TRBV9,.
CASSFWSMYTQYF,TGTGCCAGCAGCTTCTGGAGTATGTATACGCAGTATTTT,TRBJ2-3,.,TRBV5-6,.
CASSDRTFTQSGANVLTF,TGTGCCAGCAGTGATAGGACCTTTACTCAATCTGGGGCCAACGTCCTGACTTTC,TRBJ2-6,.,TRBV2,.
CASSLSPRGTQYF,TGTGCTAGCAGCTTATCCCCACGCGGGACCCAGTACTTC,TRBJ2-5,.,TRBV7-7,.
CASSKGQENTGELFF,TGCGCCAGCAGCAAAGGACAGGAGAACACCGGGGAGCTGTTTTTT,TRBJ2-2,TRBD1,TRBV5-1,.
CASSRTGELISSTDTQYF,TGTGCCAGTAGTCGGACAGGAGAGCTCATTTCTAGCACAGATACGCAGTATTTT,TRBJ2-3,TRBD1,TRBV19,.
CASSHREGRHEQYF,TGTGCCAGCAGTCACCGGGAGGGTCGTCACGAGCAGTACTTC,TRBJ2-7,TRBD2,TRBV28,.
CSVDSRKQGWSYGYTF,TGCAGCGTCGACTCACGAAAACAGGGTTGGAGCTATGGCTACACCTTC,TRBJ1-2,.,TRBV29-1,.
CASSVGPGGDTGELFF,TGTGCCAGCAGCGTAGGTCCAGGGGGAGACACCGGGGAGCTGTTTTTT,TRBJ2-2,TRBD1,TRBV9,.
CASSQIDRDLYEQYF,TGTGCCAGCAGCCAAATAGACAGGGACCTCTACGAGCAGTACTTC,TRBJ2-7,TRBD1,TRBV7-2,.
CASSPGQQETQYF,TGTGCCAGCTCACCTGGACAGCAAGAGACCCAGTACTTC,TRBJ2-5,.,TRBV18,.
CASSRDNYGYTF,TGTGCCAGCAGCCGGGACAACTATGGCTACACCTTC,TRBJ1-2,.,TRBV12-1,.
CASSPIGQDNYGYTF,TGTGCCAGCAGTCCCATAGGACAGGACAACTATGGCTACACCTTC,TRBJ1-2,TRBD1,TRBV25-1,.
CASSELAGAQPQHF,TGTGCCAGCAGTGAATTGGCAGGGGCTCAGCCCCAGCATTTT,TRBJ1-5,.,TRBV2,.
CASSVQTGTGFYGYTF,TGTGCCAGCAGTGTACAGACCGGGACAGGGTTCTATGGCTACACCTTC,TRBJ1-2,TRBD1,TRBV6-1,medium-sized
CSVEVQEQSSGYTF,TGCAGCGTTGAAGTACAGGAACAGTCGTCTGGCTACACCTTC,TRBJ1-2,.,TRBV29-1,once
CASRAGLAGGMNTGELFF,TGTGCCAGCAGGGCGGGACTAGCGGGAGGAATGAACACCGGGGAGCTGTTTTTT,TRBJ2-2,TRBD2,TRBV2,.
CASGRQGRQYF,TGTGCCAGCGGTCGACAGGGAAGGCAGTACTTC,TRBJ2-7,TRBD1,TRBV28,.
CASSQVQLAGGNTGELFF,TGCGCCAGCAGCCAAGTACAATTAGCGGGAGGGAACACCGGGGAGCTGTTTTTT,TRBJ2-2,TRBD2,TRBV4-1,.
CASSPKSWYGTDTQYF,TGTGCCAGCAGCCCTAAGTCGTGGTACGGCACAGATACGCAGTATTTT,TRBJ2-3,.,TRBV14,.
CASLTDITEAFF,TGTGCCAGTCTTACAGATATCACTGAAGCTTTCTTT,TRBJ1-1,.,TRBV2,.
CASSPGREQYF,TGTGCCAGCAGCCCAGGGCGCGAGCAGTACTTC,TRBJ2-7,.,TRBV28,.
CASSSVASGGRGYEQYF,TGTGCCAGCAGTTCAGTGGCTAGCGGGGGTCGGGGCTACGAGCAGTACTTC,TRBJ2-7,TRBD2,TRBV27,.
CASSLDVGGDTQYF,TGTGCCAGCAGCTTAGACGTAGGGGGGGATACGCAGTATTTT,TRBJ2-3,.,TRBV7-6,.
CASSERPSGDTQYF,TGTGCCAGCAGTGAGAGGCCGTCGGGGGATACGCAGTATTTT,TRBJ2-3,.,TRBV6-1,.
CASSSGRREEETQYF,TGTGCCAGCAGTTCGGGACGGCGAGAAGAAGAGACCCAGTACTTC,TRBJ2-5,.,TRBV5-4,.
CASSLRQGPRGTQYF,TGTGCCAGCAGCTTAAGACAGGGGCCTAGGGGTACCCAGTACTTC,TRBJ2-5,TRBD1,TRBV5-8,.
CASRDGALTGELFF,TGCGCCAGCCGGGACGGAGCCCTCACCGGGGAGCTGTTTTTT,TRBJ2-2,.,TRBV5-1,.
CASSLEQGSTEAFF,TGTGCCAGCAGCCTCGAACAGGGGAGCACTGAAGCTTTCTTT,TRBJ1-1,TRBD1,TRBV7-8,.
CASSLDRIAGNNEQFF,TGTGCCAGCAGCTTAGATAGGATTGCGGGGAACAATGAGCAGTTCTTC,TRBJ2-1,.,TRBV11-2,.
CASSLGDSPNEKLFF,TGCGCCAGCAGCTTGGGAGACAGTCCTAATGAAAAACTGTTTTTT,TRBJ1-4,.,TRBV5-1,.
CASSPNNQPQHF,TGTGCCAGCAGCCCCAATAATCAGCCCCAGCATTTT,TRBJ1-5,.,TRBV7-8,.
CASRLEGGWGELDTQYF,TGTGCAAGTCGCTTAGAGGGAGGTTGGGGGGAGCTAGATACGCAGTATTTT,TRBJ2-3,.,TRBV12-2,.
CASSEALALTTGEQYF,TGCGCCAGCAGTGAGGCGCTAGCGCTAACAACGGGCGAGCAGTACTTC,TRBJ2-7,.,TRBV10-1,.
CASSQRAGAGYNEQFF,TGTGCCAGCAGCCAGAGGGCGGGGGCAGGATACAATGAGCAGTTCTTC,TRBJ2-1,.,TRBV11-2,.